This T cell receptor beta chain emerged from a study of regulatory T cells in long-lasting Graves disease. Study summary: Antithyroid drug exposure in newly diagnosed Graves' patients had lasted under 3 months.

The CDR3 contains 12 residues. With 3 bases removed from V and 8 bases from J, the gap between germline ends came to 11 bases. Germline lookup yields CDR1 GTSNPN and CDR2 SVGIG (reference sequence). Documented time point: newly diagnosed GD, antithyroid drugs for less than 3 months. From RNA extracted from PBMCs, the TCR library was made. The EDTA tubes were filled with around 9 milliliters of drawn peripheral blood. Building the TCR beta libraries relied on iRepertoire HTBI primers, and CDR3 regions underwent Arm-PCR. TCRdb re-analysed the multiplex PCR reads in MiXCR, keeping a single row per CDR3 protein. The table shows hundreds of thousands of distinct CDR3 sequences, with about 15% occurring only once. The sample was also reused in another study, on T cells in Graves' hyperthyroidism and ophthalmopathy.

The rearrangement uses TRBV30 and TRBJ1-5; D perhaps matches TRBD1 (5 bases). This clonotype was sampled from a woman aged 25 to 45 with Graves disease. This material consisted of peripheral blood mononuclear cells (PBMCs), taken at new diagnosis, from a patient treated with antithyroid drugs. CDR3 sequence (DNA): TGTGCCTGGAGCCGGGGCGAGGAGCCCCAGCATTTT. It codes for CAWSRGEEPQHF.